This entry lists 18 T cell receptor beta chains sequenced from one sample in a study of sequential checkpoint blockade in melanoma. The treatment was: randomized to nivolumab then ipilimumab (arm A) or the reverse (arm B). Data came from immunoSEQ multiplex PCR; TCRdb stores just in-frame clones and leaves some out. This sample yields about 9,500 clones, of which 55% to 85% are seen a single time; about 14% belongs to the top ten. The sequenced sample was CD8+ T cells sorted from blood (inferred from file names), obtained from a patient given nivolumab and ipilimumab in sequence. These receptor sequences come from a human donor with melanoma.

The rearrangement uses TRBV10-3 and TRBJ2-5; no reliable D call. This CDR3 contains 13 residues. The germline V and J ends were trimmed by 3 bases and 2 bases, with 7 bases remaining between them. Looked up from germline, CDR1 is ENHRY and CDR2 is SYGVKD. The CDR3 DNA sequence: TGTGCCATCAGTGACCAGGAACAAGAGACCCAGTACTTC. Amino acid sequence: CAISDQEQETQYF.

This clone is labeled medium-sized. The same CDR3 also results from other DNA sequences found in this sample. The CDR3 here is CASSEGAGSYNEQFF. The CDR3 DNA reads TGTGCCAGCAGTGAAGGGGCGGGCTCCTACAATGAGCAGTTCTTC. V is TRBV6-1 and J is TRBJ2-1; possibly TRBD2 for D (5 bases). Germline CDR1 is MNHNS and CDR2 is SASEGT. The CDR3 has 15 amino acids. Trimming removed 1 base at V and 0 bases at J, with 7 bases between.

V usage is TRBV30 and J usage is TRBJ2-5, with D perhaps matching TRBD1 (7 bases). V lost 3 bases to trimming and J lost 5 bases, with 13 bases between them. The germline CDR1 and CDR2 sequences are GTSNPN and SVGIG (reference sequence). The CDR3 spans 13 residues. CDR3: CAWRSTGRETQYF. CDR3 nucleotide sequence: TGTGCCTGGAGGTCGACAGGGAGGGAGACCCAGTACTTC.

This clone has a single count. V gene TRBV9 combines with J gene TRBJ1-1, with a weak D call TRBD1 (6 bases). Germline assignment: CDR1 SGDLS and CDR2 YYNGEE. Trimming removed 5 bases from V and 11 bases from J, with 19 bases in between. The CDR3 covers 13 residues. The CDR3 spells CASRDSTGMEAFF. In DNA, the CDR3 is TGTGCCAGCAGAGATTCAACAGGGATGGAGGCTTTCTTT.

The sample holds a few counts of this clone. The chain is built from TRBV5-1 and TRBJ2-1; D ambiguous. The V end was cut by 4 bases, the J end by 5 bases, with 7 bases between. From germline, CDR1 is SGHRS and CDR2 YFSETQ. The CDR3 has 12 amino acids. The DNA of the CDR3 is TGCGCCAGCAGCCCCGCGGACAATGAGCAGTTCTTC. Its protein is CASSPADNEQFF.

The DNA for the CDR3 is TGTGCCAGCAGTGAAAGGGAGGTCGGGGGCTACACCTTC. It yields the protein CASSEREVGGYTF. The chain employs TRBV6-1 and TRBJ1-2; no clear D gene. Between the trimmed V and J ends, which lost 2 bases and 8 bases, there was a span of 12 bases. Germline CDR1 MNHNS, CDR2 SASEGT. The CDR3 runs to 13 residues.

This chain uses TRBV4-1 with TRBJ1-2; 8 positions agree with TRBD1. The CDR3 has 15 amino acids. The germline V gene encodes CDR1 MGHRA and CDR2 YSYEKL. Trimming took 0 bases from V and 4 from J; bases not matched to a gene: 4. CDR3 amino acids: CASSQDRGTGYGYTF. The CDR3 DNA reads as TGCGCCAGCAGCCAAGATCGGGGGACAGGCTATGGCTACACCTTC.

The chain joins TRBV6-5 to TRBJ2-1, with D possibly TRBD2 on 5 matching bases. The CDR3 has 13 residues. The V gene's germline CDR1 is MNHEY and CDR2 SVGAGI. Trimming shortened V by 2 bases and J by 7 bases, and 9 bases separated the two germline ends. The CDR3 DNA reads TGTGCCAGCAGTTACGGCCCGGGGAATGAGCAGTTCTTC. Amino acids: CASSYGPGNEQFF.

V gene TRBV5-1 combines with J gene TRBJ1-1, with D hard to call. In germline, CDR1 is SGHRS, CDR2 YFSETQ. The CDR3 runs to 15 residues. V lost 3 bases, J lost 0 bases, and 12 bases lay in between. CDR3 protein: CASSSDQTMNTEAFF. CDR3 coding DNA: TGCGCCAGCAGCTCAGACCAAACTATGAACACTGAAGCTTTCTTT.

The chain uses TRBV14 and TRBJ2-1; 10 bases are a match to TRBD1. The CDR3 loop spans 15 amino acids. In germline, CDR1 is SGHDN, CDR2 FVKESK. V trimming: 0 bases; J trimming: 6 bases; junction bases outside the gene matches: 2. The CDR3: CASSQEWDRGNEQFF. The CDR3 DNA is TGTGCCAGCAGCCAAGAATGGGACAGGGGCAATGAGCAGTTCTTC.

The rearrangement links TRBV7-9 to TRBJ2-2, with a tentative D call TRBD2 (6 bases). This CDR3 is built from 14 residues. Germline-derived CDR1 and CDR2 are SEHNR and FQNEAQ (reference sequence). V shed 8 bases and J shed 1 base, with 11 bases lying between them. CDR3 nucleotide sequence: TGTGCCAGCGGGGTAGCGGAGAACACCGGGGAGCTGTTTTTT. It translates to CASGVAENTGELFF.

The rearrangement links TRBV27 to TRBJ2-7; TRBD2 agrees at 8 bases. CDR1 is MNHEY, CDR2 SMNVEV, per germline (reference sequence). V was clipped by 0 bases and J by 5 bases; unmatched bases: 6. The CDR3 consists of 15 residues. The CDR3 nucleotides read TGTGCCAGCAGTTTATCGCGGGGGGCTAGCAACGAGCAGTACTTC. It encodes CASSLSRGASNEQYF.

Worth noting for this clone: One junction end disagrees with the germline gene, perhaps due to a read error. This chain links TRBV7-7 with TRBJ2-5; the match to TRBD2 covers 9 bases. The CDR3 has 14 residues. Germline V gene data show CDR1 as SSHAT and CDR2 as FNYEAQ (reference sequence). CDR3 residues: CASSLAGDWETQYF. The CDR3 coding sequence is TGTGCTAGCAGCTTAGCGGGAGACTGGGAGACCCAGTACTTC.

This chain links TRBV5-1 with TRBJ2-3, with 7 bases aligning to TRBD2. Germline values: CDR1 SGHRS, CDR2 YFSETQ. V shed 5 bases and J 3 bases; nucleotides not matched to a gene: 15. This CDR3 has 17 amino acids. Here the CDR3 DNA reads TGCGCCAGCAGACTGGGAGGGCGGGAGTCGTTAACAGATACGCAGTATTTT. It specifies CASRLGGRESLTDTQYF.

This rearrangement joins TRBV5-1 to TRBJ2-7; 7 bases match TRBD2. Trimming removed 0 bases from V and 6 bases from J; junction bases left unmatched: 3. This CDR3 is built from 13 residues. Germline values: CDR1 SGHRS, CDR2 YFSETQ. The CDR3 reads CASSLVGGVEQYV. In nucleotides, the CDR3 is TGCGCCAGCAGCTTGGTGGGGGGGGTCGAGCAGTACGTC.

This chain joins TRBV29-1 and TRBJ1-1; no clear D gene. Trimming shortened V by 3 bases and J by 4 bases, and 12 bases separated the two germline ends. This CDR3 is built from 13 residues. The germline V gene has CDR1 SQVTM and CDR2 ANQGSEA. The CDR3 DNA sequence: TGCAGCGTTGATGGTCTAGCGGTCACTGAAGCTTTCTTT. This translates into CSVDGLAVTEAFF.

The genes are TRBV6-1 and TRBJ1-5; D unclear. V lost 4 bases and J 4 bases, leaving 8 bases between the germline ends. This CDR3 has 13 amino acids. CDR1 MNHNS and CDR2 SASEGT come from the germline V gene. CDR3 bases: TGTGCCAGCAGTGGAGGGCCAAATCAGCCCCAGCATTTT. Amino acids: CASSGGPNQPQHF.

The chain employs TRBV9 and TRBJ2-7; D unresolved. Trimming took 0 bases from V and 3 from J, leaving 10 bases between them. CDR3 length: 14 amino acids. Germline lookup yields CDR1 SGDLS and CDR2 YYNGEE. In DNA, the CDR3 is TGTGCCAGCAGCGTAGGATCGGCAGGCTACGAGCAGTACTTC. This gives the protein CASSVGSAGYEQYF.